The clone carrying this T cell receptor beta chain was observed a handful of times. Its specificity is not known. This CDR3 is built from 17 residues. The germline CDR1 and CDR2 sequences are SGHTA and FQGNSA. Unmatched junction bases numbered 5, after V lost 4 bases and J lost 1 base. This specimen belongs to a study of response to subunit inactivated influenza vaccine. Findings of the study overall: Few additional T cells are recruited per seasonal influenza vaccination, authors suggested.

TCRdb reprocessed the RT-PCR reads via MiXCR and lists one record per CDR3 protein. The table lists a few hundred thousand distinct CDR3 sequences, approximately 11% of them singletons, with over 9.5% in the top ten. This TCR derives from a man aged 50 or older who received an inactivated influenza vaccine. V usage is TRBV7-2 and J usage is TRBJ2-1; 12 positions match TRBD2. The specimen comprised PBMCs from blood, sampled about 40 days after vaccination. This CDR3 reads CASSYTLAGGSYNEQFF. The CDR3 coding sequence is TGTGCCAGCAGCTATACTCTAGCGGGAGGGTCCTACAATGAGCAGTTCTTC.